Sequencing of this T cell receptor beta chain was carried out in a study of T cell responses to AZD1222 COVID-19 vaccine. Generated by immunoSEQ multiplex PCR, the TCRdb table keeps only in-frame clones and is missing some. The profile shows about 120,000 clones, approximately 93% of them singletons. As concerns this clone: Its antigen is not known.

Broader study findings: Mapped onto spike, vaccine-associated CD4 TCRs spanned it and were dominant at 160-218 and 743-854. With two AZD1222 doses given, Spike-specific TCR breadth and depth both rose.

The origin of this receptor is an adult in good health. The sample was peripheral blood, taken on day 0 of AZD1222 vaccination.

The CDR3 DNA is TGTGCCAGCAGTATGGCCTACGAGCAGTACTTC. The encoded protein is CASSMAYEQYF. The gene calls are TRBV6-2 or TRBV6-3 and TRBJ2-7; no clear D. Germline V gene data show CDR1 as MNHEY and CDR2 as SVGEGT. This CDR3 spans 11 amino acids. Trimming shortened V by 5 bases and J by 2 bases, and 4 bases separated the two germline ends.